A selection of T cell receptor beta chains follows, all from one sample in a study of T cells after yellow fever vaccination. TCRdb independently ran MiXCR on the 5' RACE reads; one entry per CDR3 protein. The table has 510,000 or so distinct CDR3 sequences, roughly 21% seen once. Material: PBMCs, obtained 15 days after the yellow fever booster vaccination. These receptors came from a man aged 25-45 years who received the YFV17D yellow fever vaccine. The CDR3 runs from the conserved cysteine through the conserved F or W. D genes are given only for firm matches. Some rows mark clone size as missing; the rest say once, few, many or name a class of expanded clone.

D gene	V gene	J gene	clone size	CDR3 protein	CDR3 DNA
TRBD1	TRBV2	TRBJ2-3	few	CASVTGTGVTTLSTDTQYF	TGTGCCAGCGTTACTGGGACAGGGGTGACGACACTTAGCACAGATACGCAGTATTTT
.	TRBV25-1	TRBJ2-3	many	CASRDSTPDTQYF	TGTGCCAGCAGGGATTCTACTCCAGATACGCAGTATTTT
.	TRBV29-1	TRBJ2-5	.	CSVNSDMSGGETQYF	TGCAGCGTTAATTCTGATATGTCCGGTGGGGAGACCCAGTACTTC
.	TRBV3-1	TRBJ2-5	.	CASSQTRKPGETQYF	TGTGCCAGCAGCCAAACAAGGAAACCCGGAGAGACCCAGTACTTC
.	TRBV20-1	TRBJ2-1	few	CSAVAAAALKYNEQFF	TGCAGTGCCGTAGCCGCCGCGGCCCTAAAGTACAATGAGCAGTTCTTC
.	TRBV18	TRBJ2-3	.	CASSIGFTDTQYF	TGTGCCAGCTCAATCGGATTCACAGATACGCAGTATTTT
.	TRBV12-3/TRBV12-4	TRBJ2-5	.	CASSTQRNGETQYF	TGTGCCAGCAGTACCCAGCGGAATGGAGAGACCCAGTACTTC
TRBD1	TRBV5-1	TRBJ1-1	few	CASRSGTGRMNTEAFF	TGCGCCAGCAGGTCCGGGACAGGAAGAATGAACACTGAAGCTTTCTTT
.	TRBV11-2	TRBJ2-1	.	CASSFAASYNEQFF	TGTGCCAGCAGCTTTGCGGCCTCCTACAATGAGCAGTTCTTC
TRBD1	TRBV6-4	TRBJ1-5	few	CARLRQGRGSPQHF	TGTGCCCGCCTCCGACAGGGGAGGGGATCTCCCCAGCATTTT
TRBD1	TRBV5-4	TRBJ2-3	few	CASSLTGTEDTQYF	TGTGCCAGCAGCCTGACCGGGACAGAAGATACGCAGTATTTT
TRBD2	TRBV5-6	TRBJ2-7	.	CASRSGLAGGNEQYF	TGTGCCAGCAGATCGGGACTAGCGGGAGGAAACGAGCAGTACTTC
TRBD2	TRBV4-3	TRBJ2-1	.	CASSQRVAGGPEQFF	TGCGCCAGCAGCCAACGGGTAGCGGGAGGGCCGGAGCAGTTCTTC
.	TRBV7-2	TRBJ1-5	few	CASSSLVSGLSNQPQHF	TGTGCCAGCAGCTCGCTCGTTTCGGGGTTAAGCAATCAGCCCCAGCATTTT
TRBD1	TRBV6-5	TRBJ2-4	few	CASRAGTGGLIAKNIQYF	TGTGCCAGCAGAGCCGGGACAGGGGGGTTAATAGCCAAAAACATTCAGTACTTC
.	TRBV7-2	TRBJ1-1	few	CASGTGNTEAFF	TGTGCCAGCGGTACAGGGAACACTGAAGCTTTCTTT
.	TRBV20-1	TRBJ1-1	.	CSASRPSVQAEAFF	TGCAGTGCTAGCCGCCCAAGTGTCCAAGCTGAAGCTTTCTTT
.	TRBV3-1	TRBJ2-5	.	CASSQTPKETQYF	TGTGCCAGCAGCCAAACACCTAAAGAGACCCAGTACTTC
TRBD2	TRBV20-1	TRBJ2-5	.	CSAEAGGYQETQYF	TGCAGTGCGGAAGCGGGAGGGTACCAAGAGACCCAGTACTTC
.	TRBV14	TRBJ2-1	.	CASSPPGRTYNEQFF	TGTGCCAGCAGCCCCCCAGGGAGGACCTACAATGAGCAGTTCTTC
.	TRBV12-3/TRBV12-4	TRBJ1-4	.	CASSFGGGPTLATNEKLFF	TGTGCCAGCAGTTTCGGGGGGGGCCCTACTCTTGCAACTAATGAAAAACTGTTTTTT
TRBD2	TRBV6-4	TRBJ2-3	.	CARQRREHQTQYF	TGTGCCAGACAAAGGCGGGAGCACCAGACGCAGTATTTT
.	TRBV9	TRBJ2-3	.	CASSVEGAPDTQYF	TGTGCCAGCAGCGTAGAAGGGGCCCCTGATACGCAGTATTTT
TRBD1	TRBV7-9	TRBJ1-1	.	CATRQGSTEAFF	TGTGCCACCCGACAGGGTTCGACTGAAGCTTTCTTT
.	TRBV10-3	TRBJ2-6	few	CAISERGAYSGANVLTF	TGTGCCATCAGTGAGCGGGGGGCTTACTCTGGGGCCAACGTCCTGACTTTC
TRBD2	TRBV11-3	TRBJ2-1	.	CASSPGEGPEQFF	TGTGCCAGCAGCCCGGGGGAGGGCCCTGAGCAGTTCTTC
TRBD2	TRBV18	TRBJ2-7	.	CASSLPRLAGVGSYEQYF	TGTGCCAGCTCTCTTCCTCGACTAGCGGGAGTGGGCTCCTACGAGCAGTACTTC
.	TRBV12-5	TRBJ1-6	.	CASGLGDGPFSPLHF	TGTGCTAGTGGTTTGGGGGACGGTCCTTTCTCACCCCTCCACTTT
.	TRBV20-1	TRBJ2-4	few	CSASLVGGIQYF	TGCAGTGCTAGCTTAGTCGGGGGCATTCAGTACTTC
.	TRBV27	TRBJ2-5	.	CASSFNGAQETQYF	TGTGCCAGCAGTTTTAATGGGGCCCAAGAGACCCAGTACTTC
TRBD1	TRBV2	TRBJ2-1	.	CASSDPGQGFF	TGTGCCAGCAGTGATCCGGGACAGGGGTTCTTC
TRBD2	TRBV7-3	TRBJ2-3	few	CASSQNPGLVNTDTQYF	TGTGCCAGCAGCCAAAACCCGGGACTAGTGAACACAGATACGCAGTATTTT
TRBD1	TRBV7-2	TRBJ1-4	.	CASSFGQGARSNEKLFF	TGTGCCAGCAGCTTCGGACAGGGGGCACGAAGTAATGAAAAACTGTTTTTT
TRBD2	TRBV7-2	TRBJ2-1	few	CASSINPSGRGNEQFF	TGTGCCAGCAGCATCAACCCTAGCGGGAGGGGCAATGAGCAGTTCTTC
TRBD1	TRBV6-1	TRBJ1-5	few	CASSGGQGDNQPQHF	TGTGCCAGCAGTGGGGGACAGGGAGATAACCAGCCCCAGCATTTT
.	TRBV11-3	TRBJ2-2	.	CASSFSPAQLGELFF	TGTGCCAGCAGCTTTTCTCCAGCCCAACTAGGGGAGCTGTTTTTT
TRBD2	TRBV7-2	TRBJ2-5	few	CASSLSASGRGQETQYF	TGTGCCAGCAGCTTATCGGCTAGCGGGAGGGGGCAAGAGACCCAGTACTTC
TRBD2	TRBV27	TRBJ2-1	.	CASSSISSGSWYEQFF	TGTGCCAGCAGTTCCATATCTAGCGGGAGTTGGTATGAGCAGTTCTTC
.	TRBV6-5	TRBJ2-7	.	CASSYRGYEQYF	TGTGCCAGCAGTTACCGGGGCTACGAGCAGTACTTC
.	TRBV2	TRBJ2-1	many	CASTDPGVPSRVGDEQFF	TGTGCCAGCACCGACCCCGGGGTTCCCAGCCGCGTGGGTGATGAGCAGTTCTTC
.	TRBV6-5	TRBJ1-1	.	CASVRGGTEAFF	TGTGCCAGCGTTCGGGGCGGGACTGAAGCTTTCTTT
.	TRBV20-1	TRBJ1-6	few	CSARDDSHSPLHF	TGCAGTGCTAGAGATGATTCGCATTCACCCCTCCACTTT
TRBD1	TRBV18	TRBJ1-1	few	CASSVGTDTFF	TGTGCCAGCTCAGTCGGGACAGATACTTTCTTT
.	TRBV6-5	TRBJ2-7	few	CASSYSTGGGYEQYF	TGTGCCAGCAGTTACTCGACAGGCGGTGGCTACGAGCAGTACTTC
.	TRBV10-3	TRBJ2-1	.	CAISAGVYNEQFF	TGTGCCATCAGTGCGGGCGTTTACAATGAGCAGTTCTTC
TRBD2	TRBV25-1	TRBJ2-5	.	CASSESWLAGAGTQYF	TGTGCCAGCAGTGAATCTTGGCTAGCGGGAGCGGGGACCCAGTACTTC